This T cell receptor (beta chain) was observed in a study of OX40 agonist ivuxolimab in advanced cancers. There are 14 residues in the CDR3. Germline V gene lookup returns CDR1 SGDLS and CDR2 YYNGEE. V dropped 2 bases and J dropped 7 bases, with 13 bases sitting between them. Here immunoSEQ multiplex PCR was the method, and the copy in TCRdb shows in-frame clones only, minus some. The sample lists about 49,000 clones; roughly 79% were seen once. Here the sequenced sample was CD4+ or CD8+ T cells sorted from blood, taken in a trial of the OX40 agonist ivuxolimab. The source of this sequence is an adult with an advanced solid tumor such as melanoma, head and neck, liver or kidney cancer. The V and J genes are TRBV9 and TRBJ2-1; no clear D gene. The CDR3 spells CASSVSSYPNEQFF. The CDR3 DNA is TGTGCCAGCAGCGTCTCTAGTTACCCGAATGAGCAGTTCTTC.